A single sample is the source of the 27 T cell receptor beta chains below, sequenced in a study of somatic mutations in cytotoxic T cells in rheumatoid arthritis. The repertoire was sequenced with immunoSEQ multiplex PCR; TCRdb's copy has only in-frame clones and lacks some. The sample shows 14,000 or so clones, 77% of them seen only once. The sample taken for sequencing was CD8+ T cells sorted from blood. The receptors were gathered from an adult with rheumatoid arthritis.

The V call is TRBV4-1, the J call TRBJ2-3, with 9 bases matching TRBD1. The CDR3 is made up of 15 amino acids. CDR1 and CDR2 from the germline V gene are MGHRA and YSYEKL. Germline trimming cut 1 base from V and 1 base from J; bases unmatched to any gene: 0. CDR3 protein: CASSQGTGGTDTQYF. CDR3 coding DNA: TGCGCCAGCAGCCAAGGGACAGGGGGCACAGATACGCAGTATTTT.

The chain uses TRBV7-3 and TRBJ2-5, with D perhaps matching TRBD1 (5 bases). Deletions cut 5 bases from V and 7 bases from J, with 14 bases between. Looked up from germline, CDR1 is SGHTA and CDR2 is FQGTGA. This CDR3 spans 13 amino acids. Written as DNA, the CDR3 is TGTGCCAGCAGCCACGACAGAATCGGGACCCAGTACTTC. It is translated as CASSHDRIGTQYF.

The CDR3 DNA follows: TGTGCCAGCAACCCACTAGCGGGGGGTACCGGGGAGCTGTTTTTT. This translates into CASNPLAGGTGELFF. The chain recombines TRBV6-5 with TRBJ2-2; TRBD2 matches at 12 bases. The CDR3 runs to 15 residues. Germline trimming cut 7 bases from V and 5 bases from J; bases unmatched to any gene: 5. Germline CDR1 MNHEY, CDR2 SVGAGI.

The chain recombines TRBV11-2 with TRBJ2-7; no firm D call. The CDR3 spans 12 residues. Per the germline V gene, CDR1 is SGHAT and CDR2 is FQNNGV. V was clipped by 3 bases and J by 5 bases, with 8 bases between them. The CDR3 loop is CASSFQSDEQYF. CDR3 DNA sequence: TGTGCCAGCAGCTTTCAAAGTGACGAGCAGTACTTC.

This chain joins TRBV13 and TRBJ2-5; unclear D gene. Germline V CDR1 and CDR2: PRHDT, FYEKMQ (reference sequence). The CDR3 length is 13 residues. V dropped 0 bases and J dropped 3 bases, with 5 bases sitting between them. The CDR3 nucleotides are TGTGCCAGCAGCTTAGGGGGCGAAGAGACCCAGTACTTC. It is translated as CASSLGGEETQYF.

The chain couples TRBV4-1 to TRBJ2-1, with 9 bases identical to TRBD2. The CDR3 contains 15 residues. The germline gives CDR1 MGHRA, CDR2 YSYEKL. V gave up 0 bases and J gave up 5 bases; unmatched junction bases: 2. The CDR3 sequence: CASSQDAGGHNEQFF. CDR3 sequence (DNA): TGCGCCAGCAGCCAAGACGCGGGGGGGCACAATGAGCAGTTCTTC.

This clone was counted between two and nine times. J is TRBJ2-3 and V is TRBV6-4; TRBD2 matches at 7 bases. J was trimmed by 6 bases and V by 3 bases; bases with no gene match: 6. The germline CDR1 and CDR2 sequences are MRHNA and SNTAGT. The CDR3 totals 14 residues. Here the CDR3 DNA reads TGTGCCAGCAGTGATCGGGGGGACCGGGATACGCAGTATTTT. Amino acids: CASSDRGDRDTQYF.

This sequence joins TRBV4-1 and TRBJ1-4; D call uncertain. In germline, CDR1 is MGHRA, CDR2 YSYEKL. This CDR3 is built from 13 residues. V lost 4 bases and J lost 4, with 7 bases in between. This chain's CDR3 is CASSPRVNEKLFF. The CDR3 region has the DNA TGCGCCAGCAGCCCCCGGGTTAATGAAAAACTGTTTTTT.

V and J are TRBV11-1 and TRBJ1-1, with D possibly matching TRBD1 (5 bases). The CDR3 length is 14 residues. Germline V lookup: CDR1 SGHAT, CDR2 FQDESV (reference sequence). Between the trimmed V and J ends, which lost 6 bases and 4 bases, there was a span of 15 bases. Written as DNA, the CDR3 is TGTGCCAGCAGACATGAACAGGAATTCACTGAAGCTTTCTTT. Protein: CASRHEQEFTEAFF.

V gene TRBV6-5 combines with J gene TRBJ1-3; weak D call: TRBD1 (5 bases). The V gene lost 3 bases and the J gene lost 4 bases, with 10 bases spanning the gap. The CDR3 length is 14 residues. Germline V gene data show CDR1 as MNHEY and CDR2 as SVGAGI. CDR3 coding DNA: TGTGCCAGCAGTTATGGGGACCGAGGAAACACCATATATTTT. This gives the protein CASSYGDRGNTIYF.

The DNA for the CDR3 is TGTGCCAGCAGTGAAGCGCCAGGGTATGGCTACACCTTC. Residues: CASSEAPGYGYTF. This chain joins TRBV2 and TRBJ1-2; perhaps TRBD1 as D (5 bases). CDR3 size: 13 residues. V was trimmed by 0 bases and J by 5 bases, leaving 7 bases between them. Germline values: CDR1 SNHLY, CDR2 FYNNEI. Drawing the rest from reference TRBV2 and TRBJ1-2, the complete variable domain is EPEVTQTPSHQVTQMGQEVILRCVPISNHLYFYWYRQILGQKVEFLVSFYNNEISEKSEIFDDQFSVERPDGSNFTLKIRSTKLEDSAMYFCASSEAPGYGYTFGSGTRLTVV.

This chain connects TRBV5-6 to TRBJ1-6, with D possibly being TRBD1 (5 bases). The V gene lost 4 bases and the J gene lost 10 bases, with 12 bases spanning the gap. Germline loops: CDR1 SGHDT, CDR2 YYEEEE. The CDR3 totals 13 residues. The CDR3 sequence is CASSEGWDSPLHF. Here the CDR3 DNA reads TGTGCCAGCAGCGAGGGCTGGGACTCACCCCTCCACTTT.

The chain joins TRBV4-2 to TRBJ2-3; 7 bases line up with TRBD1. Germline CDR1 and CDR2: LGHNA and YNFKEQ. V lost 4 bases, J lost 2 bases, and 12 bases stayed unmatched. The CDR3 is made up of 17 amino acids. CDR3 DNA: TGTGCCAGCAGCCTATGGACAGGAGAAGTCTTCACAGATACGCAGTATTTT. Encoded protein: CASSLWTGEVFTDTQYF.

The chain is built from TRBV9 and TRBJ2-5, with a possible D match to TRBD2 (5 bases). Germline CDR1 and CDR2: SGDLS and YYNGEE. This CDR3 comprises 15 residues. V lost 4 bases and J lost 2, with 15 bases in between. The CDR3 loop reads CASSRERTGQETQYF. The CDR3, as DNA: TGTGCCAGCAGCAGAGAAAGGACGGGGCAAGAGACCCAGTACTTC. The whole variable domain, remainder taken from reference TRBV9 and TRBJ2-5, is DSGVTQTPKHLITATGQRVTLRCSPRSGDLSVYWYQQSLDQGLQFLIQYYNGEERAKGNILERFSAQQFPDLHSELNLSSLELGDSALYFCASSRERTGQETQYFGPGTRLLVL.

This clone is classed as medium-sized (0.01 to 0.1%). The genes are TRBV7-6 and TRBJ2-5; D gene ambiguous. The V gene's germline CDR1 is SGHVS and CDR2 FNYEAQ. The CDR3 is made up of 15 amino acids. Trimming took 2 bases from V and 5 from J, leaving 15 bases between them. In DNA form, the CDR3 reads TGTGCCAGCAGCTTATCAGTTTCAGAGAGGGAGACCCAGTACTTC. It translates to CASSLSVSERETQYF.

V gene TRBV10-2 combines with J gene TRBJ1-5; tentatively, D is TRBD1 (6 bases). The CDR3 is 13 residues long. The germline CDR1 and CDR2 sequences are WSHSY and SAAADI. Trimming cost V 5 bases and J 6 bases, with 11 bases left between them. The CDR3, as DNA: TGCGCCAGCAGTTCCAACAGGGCTCAGCCCCAGCATTTT. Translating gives CASSSNRAQPQHF.

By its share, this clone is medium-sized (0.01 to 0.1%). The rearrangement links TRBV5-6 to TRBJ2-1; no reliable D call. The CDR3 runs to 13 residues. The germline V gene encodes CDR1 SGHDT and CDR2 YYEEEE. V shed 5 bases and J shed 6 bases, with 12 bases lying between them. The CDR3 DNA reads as TGTGCCAGCAGTTGGGCTACTGTCAATGAGCAGTTCTTC. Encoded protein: CASSWATVNEQFF.

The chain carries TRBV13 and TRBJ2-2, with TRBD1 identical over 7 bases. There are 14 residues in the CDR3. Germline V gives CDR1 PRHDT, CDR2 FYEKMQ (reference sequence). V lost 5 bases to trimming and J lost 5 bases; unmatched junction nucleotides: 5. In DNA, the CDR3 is TGTGCCAGCAGCATTCGACAGGGTACCGGGGAGCTGTTTTTT. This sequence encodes CASSIRQGTGELFF. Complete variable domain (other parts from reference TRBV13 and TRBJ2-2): AAGVIQSPRHLIKEKRETATLKCYPIPRHDTVYWYQQGPGQDPQFLISFYEKMQSDKGSIPDRFSAQQFSDYHSELNMSSLELGDSALYFCASSIRQGTGELFFGEGSRLTVL.

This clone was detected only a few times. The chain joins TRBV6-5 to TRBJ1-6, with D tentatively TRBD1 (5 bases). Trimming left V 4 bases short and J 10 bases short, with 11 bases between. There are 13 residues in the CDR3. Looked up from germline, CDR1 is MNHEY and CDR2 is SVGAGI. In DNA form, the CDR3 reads TGTGCCAGCAGTTCGACAGTGAACTCACCCCTCCACTTT. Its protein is CASSSTVNSPLHF.

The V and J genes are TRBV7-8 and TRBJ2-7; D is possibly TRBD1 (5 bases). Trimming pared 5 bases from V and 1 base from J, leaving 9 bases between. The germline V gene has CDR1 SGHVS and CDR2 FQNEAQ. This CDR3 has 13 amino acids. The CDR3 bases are TGTGCCAGCAGCGAAGGGGCTTCCTACGAGCAGTACTTC. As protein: CASSEGASYEQYF. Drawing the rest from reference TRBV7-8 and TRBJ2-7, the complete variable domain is GAGVSQSPRYKVAKRGQDVALRCDPISGHVSLFWYQQALGQGPEFLTYFQNEAQLDKSGLPSDRFFAERPEGSVSTLKIQRTQQEDSAVYLCASSEGASYEQYFGPGTRLTVT.

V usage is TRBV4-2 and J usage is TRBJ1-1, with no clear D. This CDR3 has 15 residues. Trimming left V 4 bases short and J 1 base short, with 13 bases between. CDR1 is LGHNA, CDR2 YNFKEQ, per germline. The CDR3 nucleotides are TGTGCCAGCAGCCTGAGGGCAGGCCGGAACACTGAAGCTTTCTTT. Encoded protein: CASSLRAGRNTEAFF.

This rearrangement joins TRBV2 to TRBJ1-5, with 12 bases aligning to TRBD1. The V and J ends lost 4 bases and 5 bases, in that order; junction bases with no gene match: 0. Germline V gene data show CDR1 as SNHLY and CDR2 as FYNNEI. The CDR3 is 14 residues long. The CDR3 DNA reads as TGTGCCAGCAGTGGGGACAGGGGGCATCAGCCCCAGCATTTT. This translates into CASSGDRGHQPQHF.

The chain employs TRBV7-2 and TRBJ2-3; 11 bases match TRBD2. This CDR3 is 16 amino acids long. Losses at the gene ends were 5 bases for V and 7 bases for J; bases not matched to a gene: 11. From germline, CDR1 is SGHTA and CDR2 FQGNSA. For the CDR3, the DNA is TGTGCCAGCAGCCCCCTCGGGGCTAGCGGGGGGAATACGCAGTATTTT. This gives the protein CASSPLGASGGNTQYF. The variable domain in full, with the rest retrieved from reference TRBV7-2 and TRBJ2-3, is GAGVSQSPSNKVTEKGKDVELRCDPISGHTALYWYRQSLGQGLEFLIYFQGNSAPDKSGLPSDRFSAERTGGSVSTLTIQRTQQEDSAVYLCASSPLGASGGNTQYFGPGTRLTVL.

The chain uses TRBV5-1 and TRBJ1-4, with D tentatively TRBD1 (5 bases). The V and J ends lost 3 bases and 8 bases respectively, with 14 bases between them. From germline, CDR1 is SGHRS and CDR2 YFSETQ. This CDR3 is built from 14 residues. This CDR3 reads CASSWTGGSEKLFF. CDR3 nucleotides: TGCGCCAGCAGCTGGACCGGGGGGAGCGAAAAACTGTTTTTT.

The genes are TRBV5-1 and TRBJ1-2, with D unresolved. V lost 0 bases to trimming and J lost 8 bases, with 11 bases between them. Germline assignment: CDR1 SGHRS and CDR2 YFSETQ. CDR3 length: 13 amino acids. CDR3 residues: CASSLEGAAGYTF. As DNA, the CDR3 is TGCGCCAGCAGCTTGGAAGGAGCAGCAGGCTACACCTTC.

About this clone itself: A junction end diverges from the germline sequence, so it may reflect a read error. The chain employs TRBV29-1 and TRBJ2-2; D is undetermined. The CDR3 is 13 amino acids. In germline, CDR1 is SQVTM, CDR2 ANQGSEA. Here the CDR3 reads CSVFFVGTEELFF. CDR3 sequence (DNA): TGCAGCGTTTTTTTCGTGGGAACCGAGGAGCTGTTTTTT.

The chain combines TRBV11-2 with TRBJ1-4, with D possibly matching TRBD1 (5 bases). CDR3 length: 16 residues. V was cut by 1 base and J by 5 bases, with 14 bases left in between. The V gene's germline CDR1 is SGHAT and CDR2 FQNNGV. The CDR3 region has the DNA TGTGCCAGCAGCTTAGCGCCGACAGCGTCGAATGAAAAACTGTTTTTT. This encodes CASSLAPTASNEKLFF.